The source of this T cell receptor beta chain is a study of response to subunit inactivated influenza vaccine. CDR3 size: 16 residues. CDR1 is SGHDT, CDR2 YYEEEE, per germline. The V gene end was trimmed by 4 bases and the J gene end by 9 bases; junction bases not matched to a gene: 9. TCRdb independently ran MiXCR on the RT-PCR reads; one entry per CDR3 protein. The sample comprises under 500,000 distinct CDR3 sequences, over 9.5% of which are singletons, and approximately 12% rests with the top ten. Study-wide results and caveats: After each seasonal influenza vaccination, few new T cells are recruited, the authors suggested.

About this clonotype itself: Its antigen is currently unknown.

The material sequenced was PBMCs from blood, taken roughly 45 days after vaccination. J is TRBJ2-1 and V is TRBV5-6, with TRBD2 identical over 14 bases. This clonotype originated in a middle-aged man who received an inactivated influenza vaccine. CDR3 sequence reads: CASSQLTSGGAGEQFF. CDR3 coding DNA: TGTGCCAGCAGCCAACTGACTAGCGGGGGGGCCGGTGAGCAGTTCTTC.